The clone carrying this TCR beta chain was found a few times. The germline V gene has CDR1 SQVTM and CDR2 ANQGSEA. The V and J ends lost 4 bases and 5 bases, in that order; junction bases with no gene match: 1. The CDR3 is 12 residues long. The data belong to a study of T cells after yellow fever vaccination. TCRdb used MiXCR to reprocess the 5' RACE reads, holding one entry per CDR3 protein. The profile shows roughly 100,000 distinct CDR3 sequences, roughly 10% of them singletons. This rearrangement joins TRBV29-1 to TRBJ2-2, with 7 bases matching TRBD1. This TCR was sampled from a man between 18 and 29 years old who received the YFV17D yellow fever vaccine. The starting material was CD8+ T cells not binding an NS4B(214-222) dextramer, sorted from PBMCs, obtained roughly 14 days after the first yellow fever vaccination. CDR3 loop: CSVVRGTGELFF. The CDR3 nucleotides read TGCAGCGTTGTCAGGGGGACCGGGGAGCTGTTTTTT.